The 30 T cell receptor beta chains presented below share a single source sample, sequenced in a study of T cell changes during pregnancy in multiple sclerosis. This table comes from immunoSEQ multiplex PCR, and its TCRdb copy is limited to in-frame clones, with some not included. The table lists 90,000 to 120,000 clones, 90% to 95% of them singletons. This specimen was peripheral blood, taken after pregnancy. These receptors all come from a female donor with multiple sclerosis, enrolled in a pregnancy study.

V and J are TRBV27 and TRBJ2-1, with 11 bases identical to TRBD2. The germline gives CDR1 MNHEY, CDR2 SMNVEV (reference sequence). Losses at the gene ends were 5 bases for V and 7 bases for J; bases not matched to a gene: 4. CDR3 length equals 14 residues. This chain's CDR3 is CASSISGGANEQFF. The CDR3 region has the DNA TGTGCCAGCAGTATTAGCGGGGGGGCGAATGAGCAGTTCTTC.

The chain recombines TRBV10-3 with TRBJ1-3, with 8 nucleotides matching TRBD1. CDR3 length: 14 amino acids. Germline values: CDR1 ENHRY, CDR2 SYGVKD. Losses at the gene ends were 10 bases for V and 8 bases for J; bases not matched to a gene: 13. The CDR3 sequence: CASSRQGNNYTIYF. As DNA, the CDR3 is TGTGCCAGTAGTAGACAGGGGAACAATTACACCATATATTTT.

This chain uses TRBV5-1 with TRBJ2-1; tentative D call: TRBD2 (6 bases). Germline V gene sequence: CDR1 SGHRS, CDR2 YFSETQ. CDR3 length: 16 amino acids. The V end lost 0 bases, the J end lost 3 bases, and 13 bases lay between the germline ends. The CDR3 region is CASSLEGNSGYNEQFF. In DNA form, the CDR3 reads TGCGCCAGCAGCTTGGAGGGTAATAGCGGCTACAATGAGCAGTTCTTC.

This clone occurred a few times. The chain has TRBV27 and TRBJ1-5; no definite D call. Trimming cost V 0 bases and J 7 bases, with 7 bases left between them. Looked up from germline, CDR1 is MNHEY and CDR2 is SMNVEV (reference sequence). The CDR3 is 13 amino acids. CDR3 protein: CASSLSGSQPQHF. In nucleotides, the CDR3 is TGTGCCAGCAGTTTATCGGGCTCCCAGCCCCAGCATTTT.

This rearrangement joins TRBV6-5 to TRBJ1-1; a weak D match, TRBD1 (5 bases). Trimming left V 2 bases short and J 4 bases short, with 11 bases between. This CDR3 has 14 residues. Germline assignment: CDR1 MNHEY and CDR2 SVGAGI. Here the CDR3 reads CASSYGWGGTEAFF. The CDR3 DNA reads TGTGCCAGCAGTTACGGTTGGGGGGGCACTGAAGCTTTCTTT.

This chain joins TRBV30 and TRBJ1-5; D ambiguous. Trimming stripped 0 bases from V and 3 bases from J, with 12 bases between. CDR1 and CDR2 (germline): GTSNPN, SVGIG (reference sequence). The CDR3 length is 15 residues. The CDR3: CAWSVRGRYNQPQHF. The CDR3 DNA reads TGTGCCTGGAGTGTACGTGGCCGATACAATCAGCCCCAGCATTTT. The variable domain in full, with the rest retrieved from reference TRBV30 and TRBJ1-5, is SQTIHQWPATLVQPVGSPLSLECTVEGTSNPNLYWYRQAAGRGLQLLFYSVGIGQISSEVPQNLSASRPQDRQFILSSKKLLLSDSGFYLCAWSVRGRYNQPQHFGDGTRLSIL.

This clone was detected only once. The chain has TRBV30 and TRBJ2-5, with D possibly matching TRBD2 (7 bases). V lost 4 bases, J lost 1 base, and 16 bases lay in between. Germline V gene data show CDR1 as GTSNPN and CDR2 as SVGIG (reference sequence). This CDR3 contains 15 residues. In DNA form, the CDR3 reads TGTGCCTGGACTGGATCTCGGGGGGCCCAAGAGACCCAGTACTTC. It codes for CAWTGSRGAQETQYF.

This chain joins TRBV11-3 and TRBJ2-7, with D possibly being TRBD2 (6 bases). This CDR3 comprises 15 residues. Germline CDR1 is SGHNT and CDR2 is YENEEA. V was shortened by 2 bases and J by 4 bases, with 15 bases between the two germline ends. The CDR3 DNA reads TGTGCCAGCAGCTTAAAAGACGGGGGAGGTTACGAGCAGTACTTC. Encoded protein: CASSLKDGGGYEQYF.

This clone was detected only once. This chain joins TRBV19 and TRBJ1-6; D perhaps matches TRBD1 (5 bases). CDR1 is LNHDA, CDR2 SQIVND, per germline (reference sequence). CDR3 size: 15 residues. Trimming took 5 bases from V and 5 from J, leaving 13 bases between them. For the CDR3, the DNA is TGTGCCAGTAGTCTAGGCCCGGGGGATAATTCACCCCTCCACTTT. It specifies CASSLGPGDNSPLHF. Variable domain in full (rest from reference TRBV19 and TRBJ1-6): DGGITQSPKYLFRKEGQNVTLSCEQNLNHDAMYWYRQDPGQGLRLIYYSQIVNDFQKGDIAEGYSVSREKKESFPLTVTSAQKNPTAFYLCASSLGPGDNSPLHFGNGTRLTVT.

The rearrangement links TRBV13 to TRBJ1-6; 8 bases align to TRBD1. Germline trimming cut 4 bases from V and 6 bases from J; bases unmatched to any gene: 8. The CDR3 has 16 amino acids. The germline gives CDR1 PRHDT, CDR2 FYEKMQ (reference sequence). The CDR3 DNA follows: TGTGCCAGCAGCTCGGACAGGGATCTGTTTAATTCACCCCTCCACTTT. Protein sequence: CASSSDRDLFNSPLHF.

This clone has just one count. The genes are TRBV19 and TRBJ1-1; D is possibly TRBD1 (5 bases). The ends were cut back, 2 bases at V and 0 bases at J, with 13 bases in the middle. Per the germline V gene, CDR1 is LNHDA and CDR2 is SQIVND (reference sequence). This CDR3 has 16 amino acids. The chain's CDR3 is CASSISQEGLNTEAFF. Here the CDR3 DNA reads TGTGCCAGTAGTATAAGTCAGGAGGGGCTGAACACTGAAGCTTTCTTT.

The chain couples TRBV7-9 to TRBJ1-3; a weak D match, TRBD1 (5 bases). The germline CDR1 and CDR2 sequences are SEHNR and FQNEAQ (reference sequence). V lost 8 bases and J 0 bases, leaving 17 bases between the germline ends. The CDR3 sequence is 16 residues long. The CDR3 DNA reads TGTGCCAGCCGCCAGGGCCGGGCCAGCTCTGGAAACACCATATATTTT. Protein: CASRQGRASSGNTIYF.

The rearrangement links TRBV27 to TRBJ1-5; D not certain. The V and J ends lost 5 bases and 5 bases respectively, with 19 bases between them. This CDR3 has 16 amino acids. The V gene's germline CDR1 is MNHEY and CDR2 SMNVEV (reference sequence). CDR3 nucleotides: TGTGCCAGCAGTCCCATCAGGCGGGGTCGAGATCAGCCCCAGCATTTT. It is translated as CASSPIRRGRDQPQHF.

This clone appeared a few times. The chain carries TRBV10-1 and TRBJ1-1; the D is unclear. The CDR3 spans 14 residues. Germline CDR1 reads WNHNN; CDR2 reads SYGVQD (reference sequence). The V and J ends lost 6 bases and 5 bases respectively, with 16 bases between them. The CDR3 nucleotides read TGCGCCAGCAGCCTCAATAACCTCGGGACTGAAGCTTTCTTT. Encoded protein: CASSLNNLGTEAFF.

J is TRBJ1-1 and V is TRBV13, with 7 bases fitting TRBD1. Germline loops: CDR1 PRHDT, CDR2 FYEKMQ (reference sequence). The CDR3 is 15 amino acids. V shed 2 bases and J 9 bases; nucleotides not matched to a gene: 12. DNA of the CDR3: TGTGCCAGCAGCTTAAATGAGGGGACAGCAGCTAAAGCTTTCTTT. Residues: CASSLNEGTAAKAFF.

V is TRBV30 and J is TRBJ1-1; D is unresolved. The CDR3 is 13 amino acids. V lost 2 bases and J 3 bases, leaving 10 bases between the germline ends. Germline loops: CDR1 GTSNPN, CDR2 SVGIG (reference sequence). For the CDR3, the DNA is TGTGCCTGGAGTTCACTTGAAGACACTGAAGCTTTCTTT. Its protein is CAWSSLEDTEAFF.

The rearrangement links TRBV6-1 to TRBJ2-7; possibly TRBD1 for D (6 bases). CDR3 size: 15 residues. Germline V gene lookup returns CDR1 MNHNS and CDR2 SASEGT. The V end lost 2 bases, the J end lost 3 bases, and 14 bases lay between the germline ends. DNA of the CDR3: TGTGCCAGCAGTGAACTCGGACAGATGAACTACGAGCAGTACTTC. As protein: CASSELGQMNYEQYF.

The V call is TRBV10-3, the J call TRBJ1-1; possibly TRBD1 for D (5 bases). Germline V gene lookup returns CDR1 ENHRY and CDR2 SYGVKD. This CDR3 spans 13 amino acids. Trimming took 10 bases from V and 8 from J, leaving 20 bases between them. CDR3 sequence reads: CATSPGGVEEAFF. The CDR3, as DNA: TGTGCCACCTCCCCCGGGGGGGTGGAGGAAGCTTTCTTT.

In this sample, this clone turned up once. The gene calls are TRBV6-5 and TRBJ1-2; 9 bases line up with TRBD1. The CDR3 loop spans 14 amino acids. Trimming removed 0 bases from V and 6 bases from J; junction bases left unmatched: 2. CDR1 and CDR2 from the germline V gene are MNHEY and SVGAGI. The CDR3 protein is CASSYSTGGDGYTF. In DNA form, the CDR3 reads TGTGCCAGCAGTTACTCAACAGGGGGCGATGGCTACACCTTC.

This chain connects TRBV25-1 to TRBJ1-2, with D perhaps TRBD1 (6 bases). The V end lost 3 bases, the J end lost 5 bases, and 16 bases lay between the germline ends. This CDR3 is built from 15 residues. Per the germline V gene, CDR1 is MGHDK and CDR2 is SYGVNS. The CDR3 region is CASSERTGGGYGYTF. CDR3 bases: TGTGCCAGCAGTGAGAGGACGGGAGGGGGGTATGGCTACACCTTC.

CDR3 coding DNA: TGTGCCAGTAGTCTCCGGGCAGAGTTGGTGGACAGCAGCTACGAGCAGTACTTC. Protein product: CASSLRAELVDSSYEQYF. V gene TRBV19 combines with J gene TRBJ2-7, with D tentatively TRBD1 (6 bases). This CDR3 is 18 amino acids long. Germline V gene sequence: CDR1 LNHDA, CDR2 SQIVND (reference sequence). V was trimmed by 5 bases and J by 3 bases, leaving 26 bases between them.

This chain uses TRBV27 with TRBJ1-1, with unresolved D. This CDR3 has 13 amino acids. Germline V gene sequence: CDR1 MNHEY, CDR2 SMNVEV (reference sequence). V lost 3 bases and J 4 bases, leaving 9 bases between the germline ends. The CDR3 coding sequence is TGTGCCAGCAGTTTGGAGGAAGGCACTGAAGCTTTCTTT. Translating it yields CASSLEEGTEAFF.

V and J are TRBV19 and TRBJ2-3; TRBD1 might be the D (5 bases). This CDR3 spans 14 amino acids. The germline CDR1 and CDR2 sequences are LNHDA and SQIVND (reference sequence). Trimming stripped 5 bases from V and 2 bases from J, with 11 bases between. For the CDR3, the DNA is TGTGCCAGTAGTTGGGGCGAAGACACAGATACGCAGTATTTT. Protein: CASSWGEDTDTQYF.

The table lists this clone with a count of one. Other nucleotide sequences from this sample produce the same CDR3. The DNA for the CDR3 is TGCGCCAGCAGCTCCGGGACAGGAAATGAAAAACTGTTTTTT. It codes for CASSSGTGNEKLFF. The V gene is TRBV5-1, the J gene TRBJ1-4; 8 bases fit TRBD1. The CDR3 contains 14 residues. The germline V gene encodes CDR1 SGHRS and CDR2 YFSETQ. Unmatched junction bases numbered 3, after V lost 3 bases and J lost 5 bases.

This chain connects TRBV5-5 to TRBJ1-1; D possibly corresponds to TRBD1 (6 bases). V gave up 4 bases and J gave up 8 bases, with 15 bases separating them. There are 13 residues in the CDR3. Germline assignment: CDR1 SGHKS and CDR2 YYEKEE (reference sequence). The CDR3 is CASSVQGSREAFF. CDR3 coding DNA: TGTGCCAGCAGCGTTCAGGGGAGTCGAGAAGCTTTCTTT. Complete variable domain (other parts from reference TRBV5-5 and TRBJ1-1): DAGVTQSPTHLIKTRGQQVTLRCSPISGHKSVSWYQQVLGQGPQFIFQYYEKEERGRGNFPDRFSARQFPNYSSELNVNALLLGDSALYLCASSVQGSREAFFGQGTRLTVV.

The rearrangement links TRBV5-1 to TRBJ2-7; 8 positions agree with TRBD1. V dropped 2 bases and J dropped 0; count of bases not matched to a gene: 4. This CDR3 is built from 15 residues. Germline-derived CDR1 and CDR2 are SGHRS and YFSETQ. The CDR3 nucleotides read TGCGCCAGCAGCTTATCCGGGACAGGCTCCTACGAGCAGTACTTC. Translation gives CASSLSGTGSYEQYF.

As DNA, the CDR3 is TGCGCCAGCAGCCCCGGGACAGGGGGCCGGGATACGCAGTATTTT. It is translated as CASSPGTGGRDTQYF. The J gene is TRBJ2-3, the V gene TRBV5-1, with TRBD1 matching 12 bases. From germline, CDR1 is SGHRS and CDR2 YFSETQ. The junction had 6 bases not matched to a gene; V was cut back by 4 bases and J by 6 bases. The CDR3 is 15 amino acids.

The chain joins TRBV7-9 to TRBJ1-1; D call uncertain. V gave up 3 bases and J gave up 0 bases, with 11 bases separating them. The CDR3 runs to 15 residues. Germline-derived CDR1 and CDR2 are SEHNR and FQNEAQ (reference sequence). CDR3 in DNA: TGTGCCAGCAGCTTGGGCCAGCTCATGAACACTGAAGCTTTCTTT. Protein product: CASSLGQLMNTEAFF. Based on the CDR3 plus reference TRBV7-9 and TRBJ1-1, the full variable domain is DTGVSQNPRHKITKRGQNVTFRCDPISEHNRLYWYRQTLGQGPEFLTYFQNEAQLEKSRLLSDRFSAERPKGSFSTLEIQRTEQGDSAMYLCASSLGQLMNTEAFFGQGTRLTVV.

This chain connects TRBV25-1 to TRBJ2-3, with D possibly matching TRBD2 (7 bases). This CDR3 contains 12 residues. Germline V gives CDR1 MGHDK, CDR2 SYGVNS. Trimming pared 11 bases from V and 6 bases from J, leaving 15 bases between. CDR3 coding DNA: TGTGCCGCACGGGGGGCGGGTGATACGCAGTATTTT. Translation gives CAARGAGDTQYF. Full variable domain (remainder filled in from reference TRBV25-1 and TRBJ2-3): EADIYQTPRYLVIGTGKKITLECSQTMGHDKMYWYQQDPGMELHLIHYSYGVNSTEKGDLSSESTVSRIRTEHFPLTLESARPSHTSQYLCAARGAGDTQYFGPGTRLTVL.

This clone occurred once. The chain has TRBV6-5 and TRBJ1-5; D gene ambiguous. V was clipped by 2 bases and J by 0 bases, with 11 bases between them. CDR1 MNHEY and CDR2 SVGAGI come from the germline V gene. CDR3 length: 16 amino acids. The CDR3 sequence is CASSYPGSRSNQPQHF. The CDR3 nucleotides are TGTGCCAGCAGTTACCCAGGCAGTCGTAGCAATCAGCCCCAGCATTTT.